The clone carrying this TCR beta chain has a count of ten or more. Its specificity is not known. These data belong to a study of T-cell memory formation after mild COVID-19. On the study more broadly: Largely donor-specific TCR clusters were found.

Study conclusions and caveats: Mainly in CM and EM were contracting CD4+ clones; CD8+ were in EMRA.

One entry per CDR3 protein results from TCRdb running MiXCR on the 5' RACE reads. The top ten clones hold about 30% of a sample with about 140,000 distinct CDR3 sequences, 14% of them seen once. Germline CDR1 is SGHRS and CDR2 is YFSETQ. The CDR3 totals 15 residues. V dropped 3 bases and J dropped 4 bases, with 14 bases sitting between them. This rearrangement joins TRBV5-1 to TRBJ2-1, with D unresolved. Sequencing used PBMCs or a T cell subset sorted from them (not recorded which). The sequence was obtained from an adult woman who had mild COVID-19 (a few samples of this study predate the infection). Cell type and time point are not known. The CDR3 region is CASSSSDGFYNEQFF. The DNA for the CDR3 is TGCGCCAGCAGCTCCTCAGACGGATTTTACAATGAGCAGTTCTTC.